This record looks at one T cell receptor beta chain sequence and its context. The study ran its PCR with 60 Vbeta and 13 Jbeta primers. Method: immunoSEQ multiplex PCR; TCRdb's copy keeps in-frame clones and lacks some. This repertoire shows about 150,000 clones, 65% to 85% found once; its top ten account for 3.5% to 5%. The CDR3 contains 15 residues. Trimming left V 2 bases short and J 0 bases short, with 7 bases between. The germline V gene has CDR1 SGHDN and CDR2 FVKESK. The sample comes from a study of cytomegalovirus exposure and HLA in healthy donors. The receptor was derived from a male donor in good health and CMV-seronegative. The chain has TRBV14 and TRBJ2-2, with no clear D. Material: PBMCs. The CDR3 spells CASSQLVANTGELFF. The CDR3 nucleotides read TGTGCCAGCAGCCAACTAGTCGCGAACACCGGGGAGCTGTTTTTT.